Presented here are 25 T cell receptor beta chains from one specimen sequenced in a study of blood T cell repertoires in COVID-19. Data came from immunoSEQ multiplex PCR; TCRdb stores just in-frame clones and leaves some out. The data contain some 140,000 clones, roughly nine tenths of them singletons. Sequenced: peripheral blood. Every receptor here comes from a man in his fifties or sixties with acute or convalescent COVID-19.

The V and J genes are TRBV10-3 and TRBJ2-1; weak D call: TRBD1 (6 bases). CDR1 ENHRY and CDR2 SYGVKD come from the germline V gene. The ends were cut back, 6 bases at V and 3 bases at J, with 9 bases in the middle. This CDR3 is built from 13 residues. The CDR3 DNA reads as TGTGCCATCAGCCGGGACATCTACAATGAGCAGTTCTTC. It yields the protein CAISRDIYNEQFF.

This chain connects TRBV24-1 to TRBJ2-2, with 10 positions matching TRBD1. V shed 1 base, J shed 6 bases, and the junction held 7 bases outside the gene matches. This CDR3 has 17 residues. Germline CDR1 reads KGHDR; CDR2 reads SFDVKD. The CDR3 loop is CATSDFPGQGFPGELFF. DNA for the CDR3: TGTGCCACCAGTGATTTTCCGGGACAGGGGTTCCCCGGGGAGCTGTTTTTT.

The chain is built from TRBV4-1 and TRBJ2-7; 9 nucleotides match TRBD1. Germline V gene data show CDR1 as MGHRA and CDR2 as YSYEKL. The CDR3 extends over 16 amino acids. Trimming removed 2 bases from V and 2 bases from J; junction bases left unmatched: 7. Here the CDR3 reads CASSQLGQGRPYEQYF. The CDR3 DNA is TGCGCCAGCAGCCAACTCGGACAGGGGAGGCCCTACGAGCAGTACTTC.

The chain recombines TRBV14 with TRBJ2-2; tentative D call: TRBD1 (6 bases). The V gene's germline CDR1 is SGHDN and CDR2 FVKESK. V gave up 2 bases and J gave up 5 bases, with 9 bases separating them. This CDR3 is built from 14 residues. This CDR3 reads CASSQQQGTGELFF. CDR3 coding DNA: TGTGCCAGCAGCCAACAACAGGGTACCGGGGAGCTGTTTTTT.

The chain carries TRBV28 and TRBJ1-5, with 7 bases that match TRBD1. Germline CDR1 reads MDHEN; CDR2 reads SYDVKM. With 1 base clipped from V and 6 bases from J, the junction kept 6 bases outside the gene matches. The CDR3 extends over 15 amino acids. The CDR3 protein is CASSLLDRAGQPQHF. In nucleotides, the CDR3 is TGTGCCAGCAGTTTATTAGACAGGGCTGGTCAGCCCCAGCATTTT.

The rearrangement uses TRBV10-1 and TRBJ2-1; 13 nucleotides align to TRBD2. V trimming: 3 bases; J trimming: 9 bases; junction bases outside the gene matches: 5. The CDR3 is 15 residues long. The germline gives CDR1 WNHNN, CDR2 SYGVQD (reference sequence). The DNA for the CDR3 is TGCGCCAGCAGTGATACTAGCGGGAGGGTCAGTGAGCAGTTCTTC. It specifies CASSDTSGRVSEQFF.

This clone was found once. The CDR3 region has the DNA TGTGCCAGTAGTCCCCCCGCGACAGGGACCCAGGGAAGCAATCAGCCCCAGCATTTT. Translating it yields CASSPPATGTQGSNQPQHF. The chain uses TRBV19 and TRBJ1-5; 7 bases are shared with TRBD1. With 5 bases clipped from V and 1 base from J, the junction kept 17 bases outside the gene matches. The CDR3 runs to 19 residues. Germline V lookup: CDR1 LNHDA, CDR2 SQIVND (reference sequence).

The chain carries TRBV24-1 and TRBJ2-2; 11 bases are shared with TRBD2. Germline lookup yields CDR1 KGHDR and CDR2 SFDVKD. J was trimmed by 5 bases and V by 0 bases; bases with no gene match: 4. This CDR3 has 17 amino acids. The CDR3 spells CATSDLRLAGGTGELFF. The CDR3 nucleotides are TGTGCCACCAGTGATTTGCGGCTAGCGGGGGGTACCGGGGAGCTGTTTTTT.

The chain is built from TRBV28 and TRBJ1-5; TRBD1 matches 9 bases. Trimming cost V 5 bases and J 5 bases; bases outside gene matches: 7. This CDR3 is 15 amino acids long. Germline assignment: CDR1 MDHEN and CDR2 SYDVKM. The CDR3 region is CASSIDRGMHQPQHF. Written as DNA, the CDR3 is TGTGCCAGCAGTATTGACAGGGGGATGCATCAGCCCCAGCATTTT.

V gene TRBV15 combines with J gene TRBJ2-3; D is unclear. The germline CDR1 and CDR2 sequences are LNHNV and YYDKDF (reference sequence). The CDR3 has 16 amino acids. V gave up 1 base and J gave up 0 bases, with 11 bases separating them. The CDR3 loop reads CATSRGKPGSTDTQYF. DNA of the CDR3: TGTGCCACCAGCAGAGGAAAGCCAGGAAGCACAGATACGCAGTATTTT.

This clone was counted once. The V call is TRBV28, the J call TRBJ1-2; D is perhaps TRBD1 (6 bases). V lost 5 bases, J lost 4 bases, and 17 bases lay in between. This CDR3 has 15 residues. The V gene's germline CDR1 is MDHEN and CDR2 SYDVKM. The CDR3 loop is CASSPINRVVYGYTF. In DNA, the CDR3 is TGTGCCAGCAGTCCCATAAACAGGGTGGTCTATGGCTACACCTTC.

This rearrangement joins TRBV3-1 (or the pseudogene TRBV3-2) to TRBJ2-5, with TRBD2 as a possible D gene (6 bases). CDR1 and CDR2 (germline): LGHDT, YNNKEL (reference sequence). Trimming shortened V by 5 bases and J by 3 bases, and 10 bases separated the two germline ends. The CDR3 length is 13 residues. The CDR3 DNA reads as TGTGCCAGCAGCGGGACTCCAAAAGAGACCCAGTACTTC. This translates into CASSGTPKETQYF.

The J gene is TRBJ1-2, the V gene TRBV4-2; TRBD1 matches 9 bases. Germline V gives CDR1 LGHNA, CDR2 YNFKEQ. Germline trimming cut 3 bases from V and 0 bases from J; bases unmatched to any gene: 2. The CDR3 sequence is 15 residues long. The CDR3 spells CASSQGQGTNYGYTF. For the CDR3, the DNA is TGTGCCAGCAGCCAGGGACAGGGAACTAACTATGGCTACACCTTC.

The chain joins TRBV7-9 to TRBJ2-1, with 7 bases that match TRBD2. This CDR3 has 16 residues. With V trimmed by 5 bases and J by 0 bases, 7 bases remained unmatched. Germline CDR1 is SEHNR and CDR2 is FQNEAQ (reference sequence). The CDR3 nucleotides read TGTGCCAGCAGCCCGGGGGGACCCAGCTCCTACAATGAGCAGTTCTTC. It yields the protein CASSPGGPSSYNEQFF.

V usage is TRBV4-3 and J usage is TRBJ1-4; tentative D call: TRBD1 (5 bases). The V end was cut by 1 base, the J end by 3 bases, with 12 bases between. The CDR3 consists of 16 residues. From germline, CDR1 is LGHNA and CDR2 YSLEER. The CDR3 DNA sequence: TGCGCCAGCAGCCAAGCCTCAGGGATTGCTAATGAAAAACTGTTTTTT. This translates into CASSQASGIANEKLFF.

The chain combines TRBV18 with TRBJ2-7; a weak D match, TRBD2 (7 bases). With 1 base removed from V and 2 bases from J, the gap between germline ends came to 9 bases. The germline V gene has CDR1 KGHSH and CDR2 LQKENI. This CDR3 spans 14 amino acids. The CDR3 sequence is CASSPQGGTYEQYF. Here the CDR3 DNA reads TGTGCCAGCTCACCACAGGGGGGGACCTACGAGCAGTACTTC.

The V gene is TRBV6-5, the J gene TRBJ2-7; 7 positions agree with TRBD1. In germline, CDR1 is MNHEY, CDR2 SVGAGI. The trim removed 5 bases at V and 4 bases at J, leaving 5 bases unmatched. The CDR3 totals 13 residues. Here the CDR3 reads CASSPHRGYEQYF. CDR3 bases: TGTGCCAGCAGTCCTCACAGGGGTTACGAGCAGTACTTC.

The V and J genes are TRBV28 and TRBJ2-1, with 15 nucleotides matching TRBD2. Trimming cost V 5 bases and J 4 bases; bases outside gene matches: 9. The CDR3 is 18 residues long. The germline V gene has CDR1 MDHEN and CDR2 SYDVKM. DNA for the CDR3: TGTGCCAGCAGTACCCCGGGACTAGCGGGGGGATTATACAATGAGCAGTTCTTC. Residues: CASSTPGLAGGLYNEQFF.

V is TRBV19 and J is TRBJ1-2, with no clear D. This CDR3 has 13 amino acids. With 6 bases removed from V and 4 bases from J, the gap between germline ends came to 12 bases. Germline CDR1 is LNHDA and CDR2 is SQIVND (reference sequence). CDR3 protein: CASSPRQLYGYTF. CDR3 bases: TGTGCCAGTAGCCCGAGGCAGCTCTATGGCTACACCTTC.

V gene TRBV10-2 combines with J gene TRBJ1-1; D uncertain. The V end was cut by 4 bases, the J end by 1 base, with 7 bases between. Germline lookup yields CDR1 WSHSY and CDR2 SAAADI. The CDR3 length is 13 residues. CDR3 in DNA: TGCGCCAGCAGTGGTCGGGAGAACACTGAAGCTTTCTTT. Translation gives CASSGRENTEAFF.

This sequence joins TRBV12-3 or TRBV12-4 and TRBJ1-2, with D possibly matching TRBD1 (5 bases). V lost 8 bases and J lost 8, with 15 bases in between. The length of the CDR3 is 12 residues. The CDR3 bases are TGTGCCAGCGGTCGGCCGGAGGGGGGCTACACCTTC. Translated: CASGRPEGGYTF.

CDR3 sequence: CASSPAQYWDRGSYEQYF. The CDR3 region has the DNA TGTGCCAGCAGCCCTGCTCAGTACTGGGACAGGGGGTCCTACGAGCAGTACTTC. The chain combines TRBV11-2 with TRBJ2-7; 11 nucleotides match TRBD1. Trimming took 5 bases from V and 1 from J; bases not matched to a gene: 13. From germline, CDR1 is SGHAT and CDR2 FQNNGV. CDR3 length equals 18 residues.

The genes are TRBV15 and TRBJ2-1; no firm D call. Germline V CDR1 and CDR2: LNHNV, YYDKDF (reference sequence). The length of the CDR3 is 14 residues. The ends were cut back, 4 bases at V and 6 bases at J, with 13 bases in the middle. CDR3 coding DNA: TGTGCCACCAGCAAAAGCGTGGTTGGCAATGAGCAGTTCTTC. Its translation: CATSKSVVGNEQFF.

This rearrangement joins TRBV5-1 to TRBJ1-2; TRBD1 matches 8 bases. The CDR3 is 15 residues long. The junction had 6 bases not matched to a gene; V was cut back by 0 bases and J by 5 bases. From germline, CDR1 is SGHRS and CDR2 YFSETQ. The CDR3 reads CASSLGGTGVYGYTF. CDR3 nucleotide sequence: TGCGCCAGCAGCTTGGGAGGGACAGGCGTATATGGCTACACCTTC.

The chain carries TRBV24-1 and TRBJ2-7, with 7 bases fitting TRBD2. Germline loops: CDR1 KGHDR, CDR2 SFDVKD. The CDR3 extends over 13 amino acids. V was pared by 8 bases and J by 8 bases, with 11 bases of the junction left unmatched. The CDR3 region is CATKRGRGTQQYF. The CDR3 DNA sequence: TGTGCCACCAAGCGGGGCAGAGGGACGCAGCAGTACTTC.